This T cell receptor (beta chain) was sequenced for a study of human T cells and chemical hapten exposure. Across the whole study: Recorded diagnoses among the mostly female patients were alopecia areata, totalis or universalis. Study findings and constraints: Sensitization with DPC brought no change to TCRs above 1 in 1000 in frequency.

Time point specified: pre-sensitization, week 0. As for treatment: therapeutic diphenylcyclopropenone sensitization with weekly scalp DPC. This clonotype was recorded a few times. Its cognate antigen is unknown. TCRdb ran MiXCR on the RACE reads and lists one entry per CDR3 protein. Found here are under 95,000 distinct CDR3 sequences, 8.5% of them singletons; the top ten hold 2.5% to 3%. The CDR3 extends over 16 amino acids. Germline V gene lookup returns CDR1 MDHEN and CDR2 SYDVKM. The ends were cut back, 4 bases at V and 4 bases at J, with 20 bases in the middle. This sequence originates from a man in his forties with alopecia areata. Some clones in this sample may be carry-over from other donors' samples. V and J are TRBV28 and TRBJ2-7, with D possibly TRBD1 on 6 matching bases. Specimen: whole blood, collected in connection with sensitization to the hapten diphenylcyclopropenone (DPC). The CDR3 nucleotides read TGTGCCAGCAGTTCCCAACCGCCGGGACAACCATACGAGCAGTACTTC. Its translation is CASSSQPPGQPYEQYF.